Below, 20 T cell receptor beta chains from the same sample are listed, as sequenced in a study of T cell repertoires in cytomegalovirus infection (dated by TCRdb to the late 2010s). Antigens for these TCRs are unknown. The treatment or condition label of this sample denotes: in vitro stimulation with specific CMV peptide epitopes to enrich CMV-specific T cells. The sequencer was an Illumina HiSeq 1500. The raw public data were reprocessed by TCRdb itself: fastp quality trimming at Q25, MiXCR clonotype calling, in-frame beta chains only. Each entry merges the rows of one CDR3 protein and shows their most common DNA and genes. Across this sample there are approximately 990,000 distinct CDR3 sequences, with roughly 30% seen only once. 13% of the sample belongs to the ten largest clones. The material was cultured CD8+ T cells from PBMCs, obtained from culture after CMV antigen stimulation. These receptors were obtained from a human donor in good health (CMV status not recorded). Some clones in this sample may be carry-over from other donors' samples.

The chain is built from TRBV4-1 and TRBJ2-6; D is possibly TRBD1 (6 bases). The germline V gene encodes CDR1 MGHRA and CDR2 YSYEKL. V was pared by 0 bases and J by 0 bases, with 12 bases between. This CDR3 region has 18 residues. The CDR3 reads CASSQDGDTNSGANVLTF. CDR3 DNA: TGCGCCAGCAGCCAAGATGGGGACACAAACTCTGGGGCCAACGTCCTGACTTTC.

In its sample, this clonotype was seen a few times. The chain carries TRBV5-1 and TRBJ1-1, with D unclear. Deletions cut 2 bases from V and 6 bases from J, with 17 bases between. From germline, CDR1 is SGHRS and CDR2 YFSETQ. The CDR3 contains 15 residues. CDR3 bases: TGCGCCAGCAGCTTCAAGGGAACAGCTTTCGCTGAAGCTTTCTTT. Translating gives CASSFKGTAFAEAFF.

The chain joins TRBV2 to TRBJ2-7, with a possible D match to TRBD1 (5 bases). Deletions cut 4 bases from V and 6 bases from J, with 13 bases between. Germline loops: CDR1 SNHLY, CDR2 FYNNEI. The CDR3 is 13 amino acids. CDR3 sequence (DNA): TGTGCCAGCAGTGGAAAAGGGGAAAGCGAGCAGTACGTC. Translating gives CASSGKGESEQYV.

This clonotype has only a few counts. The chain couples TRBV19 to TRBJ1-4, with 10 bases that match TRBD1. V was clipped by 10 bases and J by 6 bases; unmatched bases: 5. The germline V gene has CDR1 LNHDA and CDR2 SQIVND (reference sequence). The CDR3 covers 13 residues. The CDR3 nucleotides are TGTGCCACCAGGACAGGGGGGCATGAAAAACTGTTTTTT. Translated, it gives CATRTGGHEKLFF.

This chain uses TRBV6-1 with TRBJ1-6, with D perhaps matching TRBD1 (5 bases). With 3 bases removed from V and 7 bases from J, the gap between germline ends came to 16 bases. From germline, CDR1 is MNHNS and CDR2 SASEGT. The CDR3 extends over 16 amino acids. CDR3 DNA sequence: TGTGCCAGCAGTGACTCCCTGGACATCCCGAATTCACCCCTCCACTTT. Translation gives CASSDSLDIPNSPLHF.

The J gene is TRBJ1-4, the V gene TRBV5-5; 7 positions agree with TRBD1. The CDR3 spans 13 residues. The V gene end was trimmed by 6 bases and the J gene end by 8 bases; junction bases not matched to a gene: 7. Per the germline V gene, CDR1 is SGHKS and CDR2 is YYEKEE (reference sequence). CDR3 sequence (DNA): TGTGCCAGCACCCAGGGGGGATACGAAAAACTGTTTTTT. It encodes CASTQGGYEKLFF.

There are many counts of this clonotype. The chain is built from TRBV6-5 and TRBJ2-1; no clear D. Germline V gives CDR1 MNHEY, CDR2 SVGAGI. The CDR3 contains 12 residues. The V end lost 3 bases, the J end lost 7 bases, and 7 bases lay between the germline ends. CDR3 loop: CASSYYGNEQFF. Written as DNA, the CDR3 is TGTGCCAGCAGTTATTATGGGAATGAGCAGTTCTTC.

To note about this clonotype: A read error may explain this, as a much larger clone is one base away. CDR3 sequence (DNA): TGTGTCAGCAGCTTAGTGGGAGACGCAAAGGGCAATGAGCAGTTCTTC. This codes for CVSSLVGDAKGNEQFF. The genes are TRBV11-2 and TRBJ2-1; weak D call: TRBD2 (5 bases). Germline lookup yields CDR1 SGHAT and CDR2 FQNNGV. CDR3 length: 16 residues. Using reference TRBV11-2 and TRBJ2-1 for the parts outside the CDR3, the full variable domain is EAGVAQSPRYKIIEKRQSVAFWCNPISGHATLYWYQQILGQGPKLLIQFQNNGVVDDSQLPKDRFSAERLKGVDSTLKIQPAKLEDSAVYLCVSSLVGDAKGNEQFFGPGTRLTVL.

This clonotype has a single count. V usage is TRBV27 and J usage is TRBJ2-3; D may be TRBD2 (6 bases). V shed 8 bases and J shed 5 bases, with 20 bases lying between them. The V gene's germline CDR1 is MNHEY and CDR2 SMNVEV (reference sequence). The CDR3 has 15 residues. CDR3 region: CASFRGFAGRDTQYF. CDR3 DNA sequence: TGTGCCAGCTTTCGGGGGTTCGCGGGGAGAGATACGCAGTATTTT.

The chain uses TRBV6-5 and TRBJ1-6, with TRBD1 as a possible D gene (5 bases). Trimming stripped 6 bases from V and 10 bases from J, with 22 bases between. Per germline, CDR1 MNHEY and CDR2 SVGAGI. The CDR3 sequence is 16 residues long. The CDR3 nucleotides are TGTGCCAGCAGCGGGATTTTACAGGACGGGGGATCACCCCTCCACTTT. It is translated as CASSGILQDGGSPLHF.

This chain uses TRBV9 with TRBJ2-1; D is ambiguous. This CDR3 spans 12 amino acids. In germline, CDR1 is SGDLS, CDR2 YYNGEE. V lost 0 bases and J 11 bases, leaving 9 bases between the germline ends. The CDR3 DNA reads TGTGCCAGCAGCGTAGAGGGAAGGCAGCAGTTCTTC. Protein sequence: CASSVEGRQQFF. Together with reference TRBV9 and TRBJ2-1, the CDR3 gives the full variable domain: DSGVTQTPKHLITATGQRVTLRCSPRSGDLSVYWYQQSLDQGLQFLIQYYNGEERAKGNILERFSAQQFPDLHSELNLSSLELGDSALYFCASSVEGRQQFFGPGTRLTVL.

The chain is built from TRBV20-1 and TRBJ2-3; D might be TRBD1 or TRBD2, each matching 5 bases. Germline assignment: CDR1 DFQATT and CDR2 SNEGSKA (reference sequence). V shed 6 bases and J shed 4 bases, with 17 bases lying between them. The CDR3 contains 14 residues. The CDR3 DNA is TGCAGTGCCGAAGGGGCTAGCAACGCAGATACGCAGTATTTT. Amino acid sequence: CSAEGASNADTQYF.

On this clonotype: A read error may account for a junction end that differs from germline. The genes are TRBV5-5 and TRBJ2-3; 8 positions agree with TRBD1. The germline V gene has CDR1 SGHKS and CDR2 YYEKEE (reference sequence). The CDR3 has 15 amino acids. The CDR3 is CVSSYDRGTTDTQYF. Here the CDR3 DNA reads TGTGTCAGCAGCTATGACAGGGGCACCACAGATACGCAGTATTTT.

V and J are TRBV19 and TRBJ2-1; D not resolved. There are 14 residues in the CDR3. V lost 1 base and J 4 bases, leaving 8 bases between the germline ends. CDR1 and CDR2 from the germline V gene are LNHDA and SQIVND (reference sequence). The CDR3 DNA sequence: TGTGCCAGTAGTATAGTTTCCTATTACAATGAGCAGTTCTTC. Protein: CASSIVSYYNEQFF. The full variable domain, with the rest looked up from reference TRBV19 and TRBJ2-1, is DGGITQSPKYLFRKEGQNVTLSCEQNLNHDAMYWYRQDPGQGLRLIYYSQIVNDFQKGDIAEGYSVSREKKESFPLTVTSAQKNPTAFYLCASSIVSYYNEQFFGPGTRLTVL.

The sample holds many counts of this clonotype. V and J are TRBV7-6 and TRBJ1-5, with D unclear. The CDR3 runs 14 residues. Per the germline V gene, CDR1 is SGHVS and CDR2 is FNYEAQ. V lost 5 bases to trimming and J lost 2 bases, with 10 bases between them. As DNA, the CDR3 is TGTGCCAGCAGCGCCGGCGGTGGCAATCAGCCCCAGCATTTT. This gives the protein CASSAGGGNQPQHF.

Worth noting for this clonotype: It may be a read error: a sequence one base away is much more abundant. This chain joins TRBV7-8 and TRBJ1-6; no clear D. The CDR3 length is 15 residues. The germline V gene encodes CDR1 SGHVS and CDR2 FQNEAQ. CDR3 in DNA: TGTGCCAGCAGCTTAGCGGTCGACGGCAATTCACCCCTCTACTTT. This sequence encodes CASSLAVDGNSPLYF.

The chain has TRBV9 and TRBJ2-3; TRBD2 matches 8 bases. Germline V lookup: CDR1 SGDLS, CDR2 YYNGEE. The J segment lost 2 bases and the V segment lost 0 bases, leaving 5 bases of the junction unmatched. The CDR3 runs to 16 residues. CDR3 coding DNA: TGTGCCAGCAGCGTAGCCAGCGGGGGCACCACAGATACGCAGTATTTT. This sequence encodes CASSVASGGTTDTQYF.

The CDR3 here is CASSEVRGGTEAFF. The CDR3 DNA follows: TGTGCCAGCAGTGAAGTTAGGGGGGGCACTGAAGCTTTCTTT. The rearrangement uses TRBV6-1 and TRBJ1-1, with D tentatively TRBD1 (6 bases). CDR1 and CDR2 from the germline V gene are MNHNS and SASEGT. The ends were cut back, 1 base at V and 4 bases at J, with 10 bases in the middle. The CDR3 loop spans 14 amino acids.

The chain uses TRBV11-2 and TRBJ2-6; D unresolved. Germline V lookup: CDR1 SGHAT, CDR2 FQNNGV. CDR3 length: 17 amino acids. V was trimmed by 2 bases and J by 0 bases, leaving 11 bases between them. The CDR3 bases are TGTGCCAGCAGCTTAACTGTAGACTCCTCTGGGGCCAACGTCCTGACTTTC. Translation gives CASSLTVDSSGANVLTF.

The CDR3 sequence: CASSHRVLETQYF. CDR3 DNA: TGTGCCAGCAGTCACAGGGTACTGGAGACCCAGTACTTC. This chain joins TRBV6-1 and TRBJ2-5; D is possibly TRBD1 (6 bases). This CDR3 region has 13 residues. CDR1 and CDR2 (germline): MNHNS, SASEGT. Trimming stripped 5 bases from V and 5 bases from J, with 12 bases between.